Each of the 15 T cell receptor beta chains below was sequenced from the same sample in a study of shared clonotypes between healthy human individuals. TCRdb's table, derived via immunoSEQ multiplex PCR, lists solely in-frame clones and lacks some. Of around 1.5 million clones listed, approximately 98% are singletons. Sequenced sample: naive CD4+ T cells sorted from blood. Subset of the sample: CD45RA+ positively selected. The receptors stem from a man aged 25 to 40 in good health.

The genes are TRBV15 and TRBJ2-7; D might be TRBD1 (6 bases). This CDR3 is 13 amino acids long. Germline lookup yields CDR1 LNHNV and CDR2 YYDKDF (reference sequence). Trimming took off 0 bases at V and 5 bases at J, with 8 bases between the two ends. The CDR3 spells CATSRDAGDEQYF. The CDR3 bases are TGTGCCACCAGCAGAGACGCAGGGGACGAGCAGTACTTC.

The CDR3 reads CASSSDPGHSGNTIYF. In nucleotides, the CDR3 is TGCGCCAGCAGCTCAGACCCGGGCCACTCGGGAAACACCATATATTTT. The J gene is TRBJ1-3, the V gene TRBV5-1; no definite D call. The CDR3 loop spans 16 amino acids. The V and J ends lost 3 bases and 4 bases respectively, with 17 bases between them. Germline-derived CDR1 and CDR2 are SGHRS and YFSETQ.

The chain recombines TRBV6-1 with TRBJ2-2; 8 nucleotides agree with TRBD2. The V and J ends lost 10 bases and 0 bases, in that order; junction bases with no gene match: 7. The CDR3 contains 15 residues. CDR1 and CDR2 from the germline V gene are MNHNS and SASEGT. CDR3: CATGRAGANTGELFF. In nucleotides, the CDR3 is TGTGCCACCGGAAGAGCGGGGGCGAACACCGGGGAGCTGTTTTTT.

The CDR3 here is CASSPPRTFTYEQYF. The DNA of the CDR3 is TGTGCCAGCTCACCTCCCAGGACCTTCACCTACGAGCAGTACTTC. The J gene is TRBJ2-7, the V gene TRBV18, with D unclear. V lost 3 bases to trimming and J lost 2 bases, with 14 bases between them. This CDR3 comprises 15 residues. Germline CDR1 KGHSH, CDR2 LQKENI.

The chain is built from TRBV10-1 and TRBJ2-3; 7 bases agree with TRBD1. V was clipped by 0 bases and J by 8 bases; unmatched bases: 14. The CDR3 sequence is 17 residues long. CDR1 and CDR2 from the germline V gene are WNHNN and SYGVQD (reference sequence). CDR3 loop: CASSESLGTAGLGTQYF. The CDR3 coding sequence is TGCGCCAGCAGTGAGTCGCTCGGGACAGCTGGTTTGGGTACGCAGTATTTT.

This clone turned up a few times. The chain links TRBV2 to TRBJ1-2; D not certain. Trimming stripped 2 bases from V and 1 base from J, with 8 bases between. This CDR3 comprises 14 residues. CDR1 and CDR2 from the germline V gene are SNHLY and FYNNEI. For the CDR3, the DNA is TGTGCCAGCAGTGAACTCGACGGTAACTATGGCTACACCTTC. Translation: CASSELDGNYGYTF.

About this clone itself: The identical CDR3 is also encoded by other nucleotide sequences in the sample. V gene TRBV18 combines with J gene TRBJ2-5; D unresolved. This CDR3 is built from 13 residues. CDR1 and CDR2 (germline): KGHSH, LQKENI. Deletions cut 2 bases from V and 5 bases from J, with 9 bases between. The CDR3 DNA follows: TGTGCCAGCTCACCAGCCGGAAGGGAGACCCAGTACTTC. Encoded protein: CASSPAGRETQYF.

CDR3: CASSGVTGGLSGANVLTF. As DNA, the CDR3 is TGTGCCAGCAGTGGAGTGACAGGGGGCCTATCTGGGGCCAACGTCCTGACTTTC. The chain couples TRBV6-1 to TRBJ2-6; TRBD1 agrees at 10 bases. Trimming at V came to 4 bases and at J to 1 base, leaving 7 bases not matched to a gene. The CDR3 loop spans 18 amino acids. Germline lookup yields CDR1 MNHNS and CDR2 SASEGT.

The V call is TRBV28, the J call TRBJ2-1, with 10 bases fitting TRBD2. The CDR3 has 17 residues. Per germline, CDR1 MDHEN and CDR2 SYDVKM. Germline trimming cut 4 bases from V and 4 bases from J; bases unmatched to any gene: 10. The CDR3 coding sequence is TGTGCCAGCAGTTCGGGCGGGACTAGCGCCATTTACAATGAGCAGTTCTTC. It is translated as CASSSGGTSAIYNEQFF.

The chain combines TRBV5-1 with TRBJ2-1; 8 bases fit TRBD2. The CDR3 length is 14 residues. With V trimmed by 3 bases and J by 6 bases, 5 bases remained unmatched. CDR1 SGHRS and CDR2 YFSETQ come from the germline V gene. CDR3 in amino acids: CASSWGGRPNEQFF. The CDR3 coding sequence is TGCGCCAGCAGCTGGGGCGGGAGGCCCAATGAGCAGTTCTTC.

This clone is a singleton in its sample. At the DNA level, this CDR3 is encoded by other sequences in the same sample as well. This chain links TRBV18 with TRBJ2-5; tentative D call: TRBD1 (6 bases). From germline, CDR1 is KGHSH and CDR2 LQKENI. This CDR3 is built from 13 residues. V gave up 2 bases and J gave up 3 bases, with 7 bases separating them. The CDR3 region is CASSPGQKETQYF. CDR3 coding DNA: TGTGCCAGCTCACCAGGACAGAAAGAGACCCAGTACTTC.

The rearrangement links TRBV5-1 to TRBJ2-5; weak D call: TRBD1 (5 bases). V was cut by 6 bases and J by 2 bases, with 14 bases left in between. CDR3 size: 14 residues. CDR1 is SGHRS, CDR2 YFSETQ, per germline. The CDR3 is CASNLVTDQETQYF. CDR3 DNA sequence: TGCGCCAGCAACCTTGTGACAGATCAAGAGACCCAGTACTTC.

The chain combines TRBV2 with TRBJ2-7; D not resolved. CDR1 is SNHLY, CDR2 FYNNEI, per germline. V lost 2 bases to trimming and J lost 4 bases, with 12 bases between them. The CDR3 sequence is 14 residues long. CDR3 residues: CASSELGTWYEQYF. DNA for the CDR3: TGTGCCAGCAGTGAATTGGGCACTTGGTACGAGCAGTACTTC.

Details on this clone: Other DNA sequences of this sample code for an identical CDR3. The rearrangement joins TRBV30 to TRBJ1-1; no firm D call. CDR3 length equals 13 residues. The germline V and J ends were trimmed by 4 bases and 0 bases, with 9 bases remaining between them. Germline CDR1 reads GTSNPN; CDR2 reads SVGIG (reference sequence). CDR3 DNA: TGTGCCTGGAAGTTAGGGCTGAACACTGAAGCTTTCTTT. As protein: CAWKLGLNTEAFF.

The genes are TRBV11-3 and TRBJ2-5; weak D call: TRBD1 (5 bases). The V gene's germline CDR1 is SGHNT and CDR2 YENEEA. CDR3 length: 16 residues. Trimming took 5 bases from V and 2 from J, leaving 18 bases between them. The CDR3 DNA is TGTGCCAGCAGCCGATCACATGGGCAGGGTCAAGAGACCCAGTACTTC. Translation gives CASSRSHGQGQETQYF.